These 11 T cell receptor beta chains were all obtained from the same sample, sequenced in a study of beta chain features in type 1 diabetes. What was sequenced were expressed TCRB transcripts, since all of the isolated RNA had been reverse transcribed. Only in-frame clones appear in the TCRdb table, and some are missing; sequencing was by immunoSEQ multiplex PCR. The table has about 360,000 clones, roughly 12% seen once. The sample was naive CD4+ T cells from blood. The receptor source for this set is a man aged 18 to 29 in good health.

This chain connects TRBV7-2 to TRBJ1-1, with D tentatively TRBD1 (5 bases). The CDR3 has 14 amino acids. Germline V lookup: CDR1 SGHTA, CDR2 FQGNSA. Trimming left V 1 base short and J 7 bases short, with 13 bases between. CDR3 nucleotide sequence: TGTGCCAGCAGCTTAGTGGGGTCGGGACTTGAAGCTTTCTTT. As protein: CASSLVGSGLEAFF.

This sequence joins TRBV6-5 and TRBJ2-7; 7 positions agree with TRBD1. The CDR3 length is 15 residues. Looked up from germline, CDR1 is MNHEY and CDR2 is SVGAGI. V lost 0 bases, J lost 1 base, and 3 bases stayed unmatched. The CDR3 protein is CASSYSYRGSYEQYF. The CDR3 bases are TGTGCCAGCAGTTACTCGTACAGGGGATCCTACGAGCAGTACTTC.

This clone was observed a handful of times. This chain connects TRBV4-2 to TRBJ2-7; TRBD2 aligns across 8 bases. Germline trimming cut 4 bases from V and 3 bases from J; bases unmatched to any gene: 23. The CDR3 runs 20 residues. Germline lookup yields CDR1 LGHNA and CDR2 YNFKEQ. The CDR3, as DNA: TGTGCCAGCAGCCTCGAACTTGGATTGGGGATAGCGGGGATGAACTACGAGCAGTACTTC. As protein: CASSLELGLGIAGMNYEQYF.

Only a few counts were recorded for this clone. V is TRBV7-9 and J is TRBJ1-3; weak D call: TRBD1 (6 bases). The CDR3 has 15 amino acids. CDR1 is SEHNR, CDR2 FQNEAQ, per germline (reference sequence). V was shortened by 3 bases and J by 4 bases, with 13 bases between the two germline ends. CDR3 sequence reads: CASSFTGSFGNTIYF. In DNA form, the CDR3 reads TGTGCCAGCAGCTTTACAGGGAGTTTCGGAAACACCATATATTTT.

This clone appeared a single time. This chain uses TRBV5-4 with TRBJ2-7; 11 nucleotides match TRBD2. The CDR3 spans 18 residues. Germline CDR1 reads SGHNT; CDR2 reads YYREEE (reference sequence). V was pared by 0 bases and J by 3 bases, with 11 bases of the junction left unmatched. The CDR3 nucleotides are TGTGCCAGCAGCTTGGTCAAGACTAGCGGGAAGAGTAGCTACGAGCAGTACTTC. Protein: CASSLVKTSGKSSYEQYF.

In this sample, this clone turned up a few times. This rearrangement joins TRBV11-1 to TRBJ2-5; 7 nucleotides match TRBD1. V lost 1 base and J lost 2; bases outside the gene matches: 4. The germline V gene has CDR1 SGHAT and CDR2 FQDESV (reference sequence). CDR3 length: 15 residues. In DNA, the CDR3 is TGTGCCAGCAGCTTAGATGGGACAGAGCAAGAGACCCAGTACTTC. The encoded protein is CASSLDGTEQETQYF.

This clone was seen more than once but under ten times. The chain combines TRBV9 with TRBJ2-5; 11 bases are shared with TRBD2. Germline-derived CDR1 and CDR2 are SGDLS and YYNGEE. V lost 3 bases, J lost 4 bases, and 2 bases stayed unmatched. This CDR3 contains 14 residues. In DNA form, the CDR3 reads TGTGCCAGCAGCGAGGGGACTAGCGGAGAGACCCAGTACTTC. Its translation: CASSEGTSGETQYF.

This sequence joins TRBV7-9 and TRBJ1-3; 7 bases agree with TRBD1. The CDR3 has 18 amino acids. Losses at the gene ends were 5 bases for V and 0 bases for J; bases not matched to a gene: 13. CDR1 and CDR2 from the germline V gene are SEHNR and FQNEAQ (reference sequence). CDR3 sequence reads: CASSKGWVRGASGNTIYF. CDR3 bases: TGTGCCAGCAGCAAAGGGTGGGTCAGGGGGGCCTCTGGAAACACCATATATTTT.

This chain uses TRBV6-5 with TRBJ2-7; the D is unclear. V was trimmed by 0 bases and J by 3 bases, leaving 3 bases between them. Germline CDR1 is MNHEY and CDR2 is SVGAGI. CDR3 length: 12 amino acids. CDR3 DNA: TGTGCCAGCAGTTACTCCCACTACGAGCAGTACTTC. This codes for CASSYSHYEQYF.

The CDR3 spells CASSFGGAGGHEQYF. CDR3 nucleotides: TGTGCCAGCAGTTTCGGGGGGGCAGGGGGGCACGAGCAGTACTTC. V is TRBV27 and J is TRBJ2-7, with a weak D call TRBD2 (8 bases). The CDR3 is made up of 15 amino acids. The V and J ends lost 3 bases and 5 bases respectively, with 17 bases between them. Germline lookup yields CDR1 MNHEY and CDR2 SMNVEV (reference sequence).

This clone was found a few times. This chain links TRBV7-9 with TRBJ2-7; maybe TRBD1 (6 bases). The germline CDR1 and CDR2 sequences are SEHNR and FQNEAQ (reference sequence). V was pared by 5 bases and J by 2 bases, with 16 bases between. This CDR3 spans 15 amino acids. The CDR3 sequence is CASSRPWGPTYEQYF. The CDR3, as DNA: TGTGCCAGCAGCCGACCCTGGGGGCCCACCTACGAGCAGTACTTC.